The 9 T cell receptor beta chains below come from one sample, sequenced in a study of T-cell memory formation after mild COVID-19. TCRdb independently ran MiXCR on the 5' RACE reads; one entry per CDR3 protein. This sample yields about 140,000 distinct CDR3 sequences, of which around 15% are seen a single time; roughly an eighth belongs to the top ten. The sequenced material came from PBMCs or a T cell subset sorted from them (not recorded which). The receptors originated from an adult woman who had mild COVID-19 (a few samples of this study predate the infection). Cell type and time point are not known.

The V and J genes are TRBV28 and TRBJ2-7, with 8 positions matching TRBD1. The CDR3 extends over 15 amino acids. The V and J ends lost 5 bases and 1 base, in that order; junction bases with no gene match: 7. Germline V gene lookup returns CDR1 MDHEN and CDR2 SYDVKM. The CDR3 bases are TGTGCCAGCAGTCTCAACCGGGACAGGTCCTACGAGCAGTACTTC. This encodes CASSLNRDRSYEQYF.

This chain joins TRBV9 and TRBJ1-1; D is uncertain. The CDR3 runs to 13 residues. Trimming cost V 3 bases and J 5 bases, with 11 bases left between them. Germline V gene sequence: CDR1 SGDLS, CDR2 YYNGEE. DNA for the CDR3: TGTGCCAGCAGCGAGTGGGGTGGGACTGAAGCTTTCTTT. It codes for CASSEWGGTEAFF.

Here the CDR3 reads CASSPEVGRHGYTF. In DNA form, the CDR3 reads TGTGCCAGCAGCCCAGAGGTGGGTCGCCATGGCTACACCTTC. V gene TRBV7-9 combines with J gene TRBJ1-2, with unresolved D. The V and J ends lost 5 bases and 6 bases respectively, with 16 bases between them. CDR3 length equals 14 residues. Germline CDR1 and CDR2: SEHNR and FQNEAQ (reference sequence).

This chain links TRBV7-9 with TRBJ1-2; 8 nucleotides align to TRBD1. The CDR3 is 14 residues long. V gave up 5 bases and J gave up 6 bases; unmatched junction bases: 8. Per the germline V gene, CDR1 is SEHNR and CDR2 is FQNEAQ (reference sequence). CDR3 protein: CASSPRTGSDGYTF. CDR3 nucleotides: TGTGCCAGCAGCCCCAGGACAGGGTCTGATGGCTACACCTTC.

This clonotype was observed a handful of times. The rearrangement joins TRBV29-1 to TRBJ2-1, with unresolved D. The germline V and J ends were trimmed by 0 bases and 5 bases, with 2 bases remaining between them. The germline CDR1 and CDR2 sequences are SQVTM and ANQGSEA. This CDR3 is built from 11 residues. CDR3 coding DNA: TGCAGCGTTGAAGAGGACAATGAGCAGTTCTTC. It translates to CSVEEDNEQFF.

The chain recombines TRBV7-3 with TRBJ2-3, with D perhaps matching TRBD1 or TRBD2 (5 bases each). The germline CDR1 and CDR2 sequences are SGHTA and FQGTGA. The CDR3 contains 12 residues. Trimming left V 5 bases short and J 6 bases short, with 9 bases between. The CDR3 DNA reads TGTGCCAGCAGCGGGACCGGGGATACGCAGTATTTT. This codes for CASSGTGDTQYF.

The DNA for the CDR3 is TGCAGTGCTAGACCCACCGGACGCCGGAGGGACACTGAAGCTTTCTTT. Amino acids: CSARPTGRRRDTEAFF. The chain recombines TRBV20-1 with TRBJ1-1; D is undetermined. Germline V gives CDR1 DFQATT, CDR2 SNEGSKA (reference sequence). There are 16 residues in the CDR3. The V end lost 2 bases, the J end lost 3 bases, and 19 bases lay between the germline ends.

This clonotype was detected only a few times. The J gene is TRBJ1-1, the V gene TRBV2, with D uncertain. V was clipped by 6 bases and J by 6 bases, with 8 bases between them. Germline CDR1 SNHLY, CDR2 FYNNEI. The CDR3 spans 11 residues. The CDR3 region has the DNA TGTGCCAGCAGGGCTTCGTCTGAAGCTTTCTTT. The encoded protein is CASRASSEAFF.

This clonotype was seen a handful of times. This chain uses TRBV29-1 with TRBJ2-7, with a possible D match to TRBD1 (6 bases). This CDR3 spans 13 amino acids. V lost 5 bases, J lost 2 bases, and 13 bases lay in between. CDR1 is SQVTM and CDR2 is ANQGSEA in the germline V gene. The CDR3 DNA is TGCAGCGTTAGCCAGGGGATCGCCTACGAGCAGTACTTC. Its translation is CSVSQGIAYEQYF.